Below, one T cell receptor beta chain is given with its context. The antigen remains undetermined. This sample stems from a study of T cells in Graves' hyperthyroidism and ophthalmopathy. About the study: Peripheral blood was acquired at first diagnosis, ahead of any therapy whatsoever. Study observations and caveats: Median prediction lead before ophthalmopathy onset was 6 to 8 months with the model.

The V gene end was trimmed by 5 bases and the J gene end by 8 bases; junction bases not matched to a gene: 9. The CDR3 is made up of 15 amino acids. Germline V gives CDR1 MNHEY, CDR2 SMNVEV (reference sequence). It was considered stable Graves' hyperthyroidism when ophthalmopathy did not progress within 18 months. Amplified TCR beta CDR3 regions came from RNA transcripts. First-round RT-PCR with HTBI primers amplified the TCR CDR3 region. TCRdb re-derived calls from the multiplex PCR reads in MiXCR, one entry per CDR3 protein. The repertoire holds about 420,000 distinct CDR3 sequences, approximately 13% seen once, with 5% to 6% in the top ten.

The TCR was taken from a woman under 30 with Graves' hyperthyroidism. What was sequenced was blood. The J gene is TRBJ1-5, the V gene TRBV27; 10 bases map to TRBD1. The CDR3 DNA sequence: TGTGCCAGCAGTGCCGGGACAGGGGTGTTGGAGCCCCAGCATTTT. Translating it yields CASSAGTGVLEPQHF.